These T cell receptor beta chains were read from a single sample in a study of shared clonotypes between healthy human individuals. Clones were sequenced by immunoSEQ multiplex PCR, and TCRdb holds only the in-frame ones, with some missing. The sample has 2,500,000 or so clones, roughly 93% seen once. The material sequenced was naive CD4+ T cells from PBMCs. The receptors originated from a man aged 18 to 29 in good health. Some clones in this sample may be carry-over from other donors' samples. Both conserved end residues are trimmed from each CDR3.

v_call,cdr3_aa
TRBV28,ASSLNLGAGVTLYEQY
TRBV5-8,ASSLPGLSEKLF
TRBV5-5,ASSLRPQVPNQPQH
TRBV7-2,ASSLDTGPGNEKLF
TRBV5-4,ASSPSDGGYT
TRBV4-1,ASSQVIMQTNEKLF
TRBV4-2,ASSQDTAGGGLF
TRBV29-1,SVERTSGTEAQY
TRBV7-8,ASSTQGPDTQY
TRBV6-1,ASSEWGQGPNEQY
TRBV7-9,ASSAQGVNTEAF
TRBV9,ASSPPPGGRTGELF
TRBV2,ASSEAGGRYT
TRBV5-6,ASSFRGNTIY
TRBV28,ASSSLRNILNEQY
TRBV5-1,ASSLTPTGLNTEAF
TRBV6-1,ASRRPTGNTGELF
TRBV5-1,ASSLAQANTGELF
TRBV7-3,ASSLVNSGTGELF
TRBV5-4,ASSLEGAFRGF
TRBV7-2,ASSRQAEANEKLF
TRBV18,ASSRRTSASGNTIY
TRBV6-6,ASSYSYGTNTEAF
TRBV7-8,ASSGFSANNEQF
TRBV6-1,ASLPLDWYGYT
TRBV7-2,ASSERQGVNSPLH
TRBV28,ASSTGLAGVQF